This T cell receptor (beta chain) stems from a study of CD8 T cells in Susac syndrome. Reverse transcription of roughly 0.5 to 1 ug RNA was performed with random hexamers. Each CDR3 protein is one row after TCRdb ran MiXCR on the immunoSEQ multiplex PCR reads. The sample holds fewer than 200,000 distinct CDR3 sequences, 91% seen once. Germline V gene sequence: CDR1 SQVTM, CDR2 ANQGSEA. V gave up 3 bases and J gave up 8 bases; unmatched junction bases: 8. The CDR3 sequence is 14 residues long. The source material was CD4+ T cells from PBMCs. The TCR was taken from a human donor with Susac syndrome. The rearrangement joins TRBV29-1 to TRBJ2-1; 9 positions match TRBD1. The CDR3 reads CSVEPGQGGDEQFF. In DNA, the CDR3 is TGCAGCGTTGAGCCGGGACAGGGAGGGGATGAGCAGTTCTTC.